The sequence of this T cell receptor beta chain was determined in a study of tissue T cells after allogeneic stem cell transplantation (dated by TCRdb to 2021 to 2024). Background for the entire study: Using research autopsies of patients with and without GVHD, plus mouse models of GVHD, the study profiled TCR beta repertoires across many tissues. On the human side, the study was prospective and observational, with no blinding or randomization.

V drops 0 bases and J drops 6 bases, leaving 9 bases in between. Spanning cysteine to phenylalanine, the CDR3 consists of 13 amino acids. The DNA covers only part of the CDR3, 36 bases in frame from base 1. Sequences NSQYPW (CDR1) and LRSPGD (CDR2) are obtained from the germline V gene (reference sequence). Study-wide conclusions, independent of this receptor: Within patients, how anatomically similar the tissues were was a key factor in shaping TCR repertoire composition, regardless of disease or transplant status. Not many T cell clones showed up in more than one patient, yet clustering based on motifs uncovered repertoire signatures that were shared across patients in a tissue-specific way. Sampling depth was acknowledged as a limitation, and the patient cohort was both small and clinically heterogeneous. Which tissue TCRs were alloreactive or antigen-specific was not determined in the study, and some of the clones might have been host cells that persisted. Blood and spleen T cells captured only a limited portion of the TCR repertoire detected in tissues, in both patients and mice.

The library was produced with the immunoSEQ multiplex PCR assay. TCRbeta CDR3 sequencing was done by Adaptive Biotechnologies at survey depth, reporting CDR3 sequences, V/J genes, productive frequency and template counts. TCR beta CDR3 regions were amplified from genomic DNA instead of RNA. The authors' analysis ran thus. Jensen-Shannon divergence was used to quantify pairwise repertoire overlap between tissues, with a value of 1 indicating complete divergence and a value of 0 indicating identical repertoires. Tissues were clustered by single-linkage agglomerative hierarchical clustering of pairwise JSD values, and the clustering results were displayed as dendrograms. GLIPH2 was run on all patient samples with simulation_depth 1000, kmer_min_depth 3, cdr3_length_cutoff 8, keeping groups with more than two unique CDR3s. In a standardized tissue-overlap score, Jaccard GLIPH-group overlap across patients was extrapolated to a standard repertoire size of 1000 clones. Associations of diversity with clinical or experimental variables used linear mixed-effect models with tissue fixed effects and individual random effects. TCRdb limited this immuneACCESS table to in-frame rearrangements with V and J called. A share of clones is missing; checked studies link under half to unresolved V genes, and the rest is unexplained. V and J calls and clone size are as listed in that table; D and trimming were resolved from the DNA. Across this sample there are about 22,000 clones, with approximately 72% seen only once. The top ten constitute about 0.71% of the sample.

Before genomic DNA isolation with the DNeasy Blood & Tissue Kit, mouse tissues were minced with razor blades in buffered saline. Worth noting for this clone: Its recognized antigen is unknown. Gene names and germline sequences here are all drawn from mouse data. The read gets to within 1 residue of the CDR3 end, and the germline J gene fills in the rest.

This clonotype was sampled from a female BALB/c mouse in good health. Mice from this strain have the MHC haplotype H2-d. This chain is built from TRBV1 and TRBJ2-7, and the D gene may be TRBD2, 5 bases matching. The sample taken for sequencing was spleen. Partial CDR3 DNA: TGCACCTGCAGTGCAGAGGATGGGGTTGAACAGTAC. It specifies CTCSAEDGVEQY. The full CDR3 reads CTCSAEDGVEQYF.